A single sample is the source of the 6 T cell receptor beta chains below, sequenced in a study of cytomegalovirus exposure and HLA in healthy donors. The PCR contained 60 Vbeta and 13 Jbeta primers. Sequencing used immunoSEQ multiplex PCR; TCRdb keeps in-frame clones, though not all of them. The repertoire has roughly 200,000 clones, 81% of them found once; the top ten carry around 3.7%. The sample consisted of PBMCs. These TCRs come from a middle-aged man in good health and CMV-seropositive.

The DNA for the CDR3 is TGCGCCAGCAGCCCACCCGTGGGGACAGGGGGATTCGGAAACACCATATATTTT. This encodes CASSPPVGTGGFGNTIYF. The genes are TRBV5-1 and TRBJ1-3, with 11 bases matching TRBD1. Germline lookup yields CDR1 SGHRS and CDR2 YFSETQ. This CDR3 has 18 residues. V lost 4 bases and J lost 4; bases outside the gene matches: 13.

V gene TRBV7-9 combines with J gene TRBJ2-7, with TRBD2 as a possible D gene (5 bases). The CDR3 is made up of 15 amino acids. Trimming removed 3 bases at V and 5 bases at J, with 17 bases between. Germline loops: CDR1 SEHNR, CDR2 FQNEAQ (reference sequence). The CDR3 DNA reads as TGTGCCAGCAGCTTGTATATGCCGGGATCCAACGAGCAGTACTTC. It codes for CASSLYMPGSNEQYF.

The count of this clone is one. The V call is TRBV30, the J call TRBJ1-2, with D possibly being TRBD1 (6 bases). The CDR3 has 15 amino acids. Trimming left V 1 base short and J 7 bases short, with 19 bases between. Germline values: CDR1 GTSNPN, CDR2 SVGIG (reference sequence). CDR3 in amino acids: CAWSARNRVGSGYTF. CDR3 sequence (DNA): TGTGCCTGGAGTGCCCGAAACAGGGTCGGAAGTGGCTACACCTTC.

The V call is TRBV6-5, the J call TRBJ2-2; D is perhaps TRBD1 (6 bases). The V gene's germline CDR1 is MNHEY and CDR2 SVGAGI. V lost 7 bases to trimming and J lost 0 bases, with 12 bases between them. The CDR3 is 15 amino acids. CDR3 loop: CASIQGTSNTGELFF. The CDR3 coding sequence is TGTGCCAGCATTCAGGGGACCTCGAACACCGGGGAGCTGTTTTTT.

The rearrangement links TRBV2 to TRBJ1-6; D unresolved. CDR1 and CDR2 from the germline V gene are SNHLY and FYNNEI. This CDR3 comprises 17 residues. V lost 2 bases and J lost 7, with 18 bases in between. The CDR3 DNA reads as TGTGCCAGCAGTGAATCCCCCCCGGGAGGGAACAATTCACCCCTCCACTTT. This sequence encodes CASSESPPGGNNSPLHF.

The chain employs TRBV4-1 and TRBJ1-4; a possible D gene is TRBD1 (5 bases). Germline V gives CDR1 MGHRA, CDR2 YSYEKL. The V end was cut by 3 bases, the J end by 5 bases, with 22 bases between. The CDR3 totals 18 residues. CDR3 residues: CASSHERTRTPANEKLFF. In DNA form, the CDR3 reads TGCGCCAGCAGCCATGAGAGGACACGGACACCCGCGAATGAAAAACTGTTTTTT.